This entry lists 17 T cell receptor beta chains sequenced from one sample in a study of cytomegalovirus exposure and HLA in healthy donors. Use of 60 Vbeta and 13 Jbeta primers characterized the PCR. TCRdb's copy holds only in-frame clones and misses some; the assay was immunoSEQ multiplex PCR. The repertoire has under 150,000 clones, 80% of them found once; the top ten carry around 1.3%. Material: PBMCs. Receptors originate from a male donor in good health and CMV-seropositive.

The chain uses TRBV30 and TRBJ2-7; no clear D gene. In germline, CDR1 is GTSNPN, CDR2 SVGIG (reference sequence). CDR3 size: 11 residues. V shed 4 bases and J shed 6 bases, with 10 bases lying between them. CDR3 sequence: CAWKSGFEQYF. The DNA for the CDR3 is TGTGCCTGGAAGTCCGGGTTCGAGCAGTACTTC.

The V gene is TRBV4-1, the J gene TRBJ2-7, with TRBD2 identical over 9 bases. Per germline, CDR1 MGHRA and CDR2 YSYEKL. V lost 5 bases to trimming and J lost 2 bases; unmatched junction nucleotides: 7. There are 15 residues in the CDR3. The CDR3 DNA reads TGCGCCAGCAGCTCTGGGACTAGCCCTGCCTACGAGCAGTACTTC. This encodes CASSSGTSPAYEQYF.

This clone has more than one count but fewer than ten. This sequence joins TRBV5-4 and TRBJ2-2, with 11 bases identical to TRBD2. This CDR3 is 16 amino acids long. V trimming: 0 bases; J trimming: 3 bases; junction bases outside the gene matches: 1. Germline V gives CDR1 SGHNT, CDR2 YYREEE (reference sequence). The CDR3 sequence is CASSLGLAGYTGELFF. For the CDR3, the DNA is TGTGCCAGCAGCTTGGGACTAGCGGGGTACACCGGGGAGCTGTTTTTT.

V and J are TRBV28 and TRBJ2-7; TRBD1 aligns across 11 bases. Germline CDR1 MDHEN, CDR2 SYDVKM. The ends lost 5 bases at V and 2 bases at J; junction bases unmatched: 5. This CDR3 spans 15 amino acids. DNA for the CDR3: TGTGCCAGCAGTCCAGTGGGACAGGGGGCCTACGAGCAGTACTTC. It specifies CASSPVGQGAYEQYF.

With respect to this clone: Other DNA sequences in the sample encode the same CDR3. J is TRBJ2-7 and V is TRBV28, with 10 bases identical to TRBD1. The CDR3 sequence is 15 residues long. The germline CDR1 and CDR2 sequences are MDHEN and SYDVKM. The V and J ends lost 4 bases and 2 bases, in that order; junction bases with no gene match: 5. The CDR3 sequence is CASSSGQGVAYEQYF. The CDR3, as DNA: TGTGCCAGCAGTTCTGGACAGGGGGTAGCCTACGAGCAGTACTTC.

The chain has TRBV18 and TRBJ2-7; 8 nucleotides agree with TRBD1. Germline CDR1 and CDR2: KGHSH and LQKENI. The V segment lost 3 bases and the J segment 7 bases; nucleotides outside the gene matches: 8. There are 14 residues in the CDR3. CDR3 loop: CASSPQGADDEQYF. The CDR3 region has the DNA TGTGCCAGCTCACCGCAGGGGGCGGATGATGAGCAGTACTTC.

The V and J genes are TRBV15 and TRBJ1-2, with no clear D. V lost 0 bases and J 0 bases, leaving 14 bases between the germline ends. The CDR3 extends over 17 amino acids. CDR1 is LNHNV, CDR2 YYDKDF, per germline (reference sequence). The CDR3 here is CATSRDQASGTNYGYTF. The CDR3 DNA is TGTGCCACCAGCAGAGATCAAGCGTCGGGAACTAACTATGGCTACACCTTC. Using reference TRBV15 and TRBJ1-2 for the parts outside the CDR3, the full variable domain is DAMVIQNPRYQVTQFGKPVTLSCSQTLNHNVMYWYQQKSSQAPKLLFHYYDKDFNNEADTPDNFQSRRPNTSFCFLDIRSPGLGDTAMYLCATSRDQASGTNYGYTFGSGTRLTVV.

This rearrangement joins TRBV6-5 to TRBJ1-1, with a tentative D call TRBD1 (5 bases). CDR1 is MNHEY and CDR2 is SVGAGI in the germline V gene. Trimming removed 2 bases at V and 1 base at J, with 8 bases between. This CDR3 has 14 amino acids. In DNA, the CDR3 is TGTGCCAGCAGTTACGGGGGGGGGAACACTGAAGCTTTCTTT. Translation gives CASSYGGGNTEAFF.

The DNA for the CDR3 is TGTGCCAGCAGTCATACCGGGACTAGCGGGAGGTGGTCCAAGGAGACCCAGTACTTC. Translating gives CASSHTGTSGRWSKETQYF. The chain couples TRBV6-8 to TRBJ2-5; 15 bases match TRBD2. Trimming cost V 5 bases and J 5 bases; bases outside gene matches: 15. The CDR3 covers 19 residues. Germline V gene lookup returns CDR1 MNHGY and CDR2 SAAAGT.

V usage is TRBV5-1 and J usage is TRBJ1-5; D unclear. The V gene lost 0 bases and the J gene lost 0 bases, with 7 bases spanning the gap. Germline assignment: CDR1 SGHRS and CDR2 YFSETQ. The CDR3 sequence is 15 residues long. The CDR3 sequence is CASSLGLSSNQPQHF. DNA of the CDR3: TGCGCCAGCAGCTTGGGACTCAGTAGCAATCAGCCCCAGCATTTT.

The rearrangement uses TRBV6-5 and TRBJ1-1, with 7 positions matching TRBD1. The V gene's germline CDR1 is MNHEY and CDR2 SVGAGI. This CDR3 has 14 amino acids. The V segment lost 8 bases and the J segment 3 bases; nucleotides outside the gene matches: 9. The CDR3 region is CASENRQGYTEAFF. In DNA, the CDR3 is TGTGCCAGCGAAAACCGACAGGGTTACACTGAAGCTTTCTTT.

This chain links TRBV27 with TRBJ1-2, with TRBD1 matching over 7 bases. V lost 3 bases to trimming and J lost 5 bases; unmatched junction nucleotides: 12. Looked up from germline, CDR1 is MNHEY and CDR2 is SMNVEV (reference sequence). The CDR3 extends over 16 amino acids. Here the CDR3 reads CASSFSGDRASYGYTF. CDR3 DNA: TGTGCCAGCAGTTTCTCAGGCGACAGGGCGTCGTATGGCTACACCTTC.

A few counts support this clone. V usage is TRBV28 and J usage is TRBJ1-3; no clear D. V lost 6 bases, J lost 5 bases, and 8 bases lay in between. The germline V gene encodes CDR1 MDHEN and CDR2 SYDVKM. The CDR3 has 12 residues. CDR3 residues: CASSFLRNTIYF. The CDR3 DNA sequence: TGTGCCAGCAGCTTCTTAAGAAACACCATATATTTT.

The genes are TRBV7-9 and TRBJ2-7; D not resolved. Germline CDR1 SEHNR, CDR2 FQNEAQ (reference sequence). The CDR3 covers 12 residues. Trimming removed 5 bases at V and 6 bases at J, with 11 bases between. The CDR3 reads CASSVTSREQYF. Here the CDR3 DNA reads TGTGCCAGCAGCGTGACATCTCGCGAGCAGTACTTC.

The V and J genes are TRBV5-6 and TRBJ1-5; the match to TRBD1 covers 8 bases. CDR1 and CDR2 (germline): SGHDT, YYEEEE. This CDR3 region has 15 residues. V gave up 4 bases and J gave up 4 bases; unmatched junction bases: 7. CDR3 bases: TGTGCCAGCAGCGCCGGGACAGGTCCTAATCAGCCCCAGCATTTT. It yields the protein CASSAGTGPNQPQHF.

This clone has more than one count but fewer than ten. The gene calls are TRBV6-5 and TRBJ2-6; tentatively, D is TRBD1 (5 bases). V lost 8 bases and J 2 bases, leaving 13 bases between the germline ends. Germline V gene data show CDR1 as MNHEY and CDR2 as SVGAGI. The CDR3 spans 15 residues. In DNA, the CDR3 is TGTGCCAGCCTCCAGACAGCGCCTGGGGCCAACGTCCTGACTTTC. This sequence encodes CASLQTAPGANVLTF.

The V call is TRBV5-1, the J call TRBJ2-1, with 11 bases lining up with TRBD2. Trimming at V came to 0 bases and at J to 8 bases, leaving 4 bases not matched to a gene. This CDR3 is built from 15 residues. Germline V gene data show CDR1 as SGHRS and CDR2 as YFSETQ. The DNA of the CDR3 is TGCGCCAGCAGCTTGGAGGGACTAGCGGCCCATGAGCAGTTCTTC. Its translation is CASSLEGLAAHEQFF.